The 6 T cell receptor beta chains in this list originate from one sample, sequenced in a study of blood T cell repertoires in COVID-19. Assay: immunoSEQ multiplex PCR; the TCRdb copy retains only in-frame clones and omits some. Of 250,000 to 350,000 clones detected, approximately 90% appear once; the ten largest clones hold about 5.5%. Material: PBMCs or T cells enriched from blood (not recorded which). The origin of the receptors is a woman in her thirties or forties who had recovered from COVID-19.

The chain employs TRBV19 and TRBJ1-5, with D unresolved. Trimming left V 5 bases short and J 0 bases short, with 8 bases between. CDR1 is LNHDA and CDR2 is SQIVND in the germline V gene (reference sequence). The CDR3 covers 14 residues. In DNA form, the CDR3 reads TGTGCCAGTAGTCTATCCCATAGCAATCAGCCCCAGCATTTT. It specifies CASSLSHSNQPQHF. The full variable domain, completed using reference TRBV19 and TRBJ1-5, is DGGITQSPKYLFRKEGQNVTLSCEQNLNHDAMYWYRQDPGQGLRLIYYSQIVNDFQKGDIAEGYSVSREKKESFPLTVTSAQKNPTAFYLCASSLSHSNQPQHFGDGTRLSIL.

The chain employs TRBV19 and TRBJ1-5; maybe TRBD1 (5 bases). The germline V gene encodes CDR1 LNHDA and CDR2 SQIVND (reference sequence). The CDR3 sequence is 14 residues long. Trimming stripped 0 bases from V and 2 bases from J, with 5 bases between. This chain's CDR3 is CASSIEGGNQPQHF. In DNA form, the CDR3 reads TGTGCCAGTAGTATAGAAGGGGGCAATCAGCCCCAGCATTTT.

CDR3 in DNA: TGTGCCAGCAGCTTAGCGGGAGGAAGGGCTCTCTACAATGAGCAGTTCTTC. As protein: CASSLAGGRALYNEQFF. V is TRBV7-9 and J is TRBJ2-1; D may be TRBD2 (6 bases). Trimming stripped 0 bases from V and 3 bases from J, with 15 bases between. This CDR3 has 17 residues. The V gene's germline CDR1 is SEHNR and CDR2 FQNEAQ (reference sequence).

The V gene is TRBV5-6, the J gene TRBJ2-3; a weak D match, TRBD1 (6 bases). V was pared by 2 bases and J by 3 bases, with 10 bases between. Germline lookup yields CDR1 SGHDT and CDR2 YYEEEE. The CDR3 contains 14 residues. The chain's CDR3 is CASSLTTGTDTQYF. CDR3 DNA: TGTGCCAGCAGCTTAACGACAGGTACAGATACGCAGTATTTT.

The V gene is TRBV10-1, the J gene TRBJ2-7; 12 nucleotides match TRBD2. V dropped 6 bases and J dropped 5; count of bases not matched to a gene: 8. This CDR3 is 15 amino acids long. CDR1 WNHNN and CDR2 SYGVQD come from the germline V gene (reference sequence). CDR3 sequence: CASSPGTSGWDEQYF. The DNA for the CDR3 is TGCGCCAGCAGCCCAGGGACTAGCGGGTGGGACGAGCAGTACTTC.

The chain recombines TRBV7-9 with TRBJ2-3, with 12 positions matching TRBD2. The germline CDR1 and CDR2 sequences are SEHNR and FQNEAQ (reference sequence). The V and J ends lost 7 bases and 4 bases, in that order; junction bases with no gene match: 6. The CDR3 is 15 amino acids. Here the CDR3 reads CASIPSGRGADTQYF. CDR3 DNA: TGTGCCAGCATCCCTAGCGGGAGGGGAGCAGATACGCAGTATTTT.